This entry is about one T cell receptor beta chain. The repertoire was sequenced with immunoSEQ multiplex PCR; TCRdb's copy has only in-frame clones and lacks some. The sample shows 70,000 to 85,000 clones, roughly 80% of them seen only once. Per the germline V gene, CDR1 is SGHRS and CDR2 is YFSETQ. The CDR3 consists of 15 residues. After removal of 2 bases from V and 4 bases from J, the junction contained 7 bases not matched to a gene. The sample originates from a study of blood T cell repertoires in COVID-19. About the study: Nucleic acid was either cDNA or gDNA, and it came from T cells, B-cell-depleted T cells, or PBMCs.

The chain links TRBV5-1 to TRBJ1-1; 8 positions match TRBD1. The receptor comes from a woman aged 80 or over with acute or convalescent COVID-19. Sequencing was carried out using peripheral blood. The CDR3 bases are TGCGCCAGCAGCTTAGACAGGGGCTTTGTCACTGAAGCTTTCTTT. This sequence encodes CASSLDRGFVTEAFF. The complete variable domain, with remaining parts taken from reference TRBV5-1 and TRBJ1-1, reads KAGVTQTPRYLIKTRGQQVTLSCSPISGHRSVSWYQQTPGQGLQFLFEYFSETQRNKGNFPGRFSGRQFSNSRSEMNVSTLELGDSALYLCASSLDRGFVTEAFFGQGTRLTVV.